The 30 T cell receptor beta chains reported below all come from one sample, sequenced in a study of shared clonotypes between healthy human individuals. Sequencing used immunoSEQ multiplex PCR; TCRdb keeps in-frame clones, though not all of them. The data contain approximately 530,000 clones, almost 97% of them seen just once; the ten biggest clones take up 0.06%. Material for sequencing was naive CD4+ T cells sorted from blood. Subset given: CD45RA+ positively selected. These receptor sequences come from a woman younger than 45 in good health.

The chain carries TRBV30 and TRBJ1-2, with 7 bases aligning to TRBD1. The germline V gene has CDR1 GTSNPN and CDR2 SVGIG (reference sequence). This CDR3 has 12 amino acids. J gave up 5 bases and V 7 bases, and 7 bases lay outside the gene matches. CDR3: CASYRGEYGYTF. For the CDR3, the DNA is TGTGCCTCGTACAGGGGAGAATATGGCTACACCTTC.

The chain recombines TRBV4-1 with TRBJ2-3; D ambiguous. This CDR3 spans 15 amino acids. Looked up from germline, CDR1 is MGHRA and CDR2 is YSYEKL. Deletions cut 5 bases from V and 8 bases from J, with 20 bases between. DNA of the CDR3: TGCGCCAGCAGCACACATGGTGTGAGCACGGCTACGCAGTATTTT. Residues: CASSTHGVSTATQYF.

The J gene is TRBJ1-1, the V gene TRBV5-6; 7 nucleotides agree with TRBD1. This CDR3 region has 15 residues. Per the germline V gene, CDR1 is SGHDT and CDR2 is YYEEEE. J was trimmed by 0 bases and V by 1 base; bases with no gene match: 3. The CDR3 DNA reads TGTGCCAGCAGCTTGTTGGGACAGTTGAACACTGAAGCTTTCTTT. It specifies CASSLLGQLNTEAFF.

The gene calls are TRBV28 and TRBJ2-7, with D perhaps being TRBD1 or TRBD2 (5 bases each). The CDR3 has 16 amino acids. With 6 bases removed from V and 2 bases from J, the gap between germline ends came to 20 bases. Looked up from germline, CDR1 is MDHEN and CDR2 is SYDVKM. Here the CDR3 DNA reads TGTGCCAGCAGCCTTCTCGGGGCTCAGGCCCCCTACGAGCAGTACTTC. It is translated as CASSLLGAQAPYEQYF.

J is TRBJ1-2 and V is TRBV28; a weak D match, TRBD1 (5 bases). There are 13 residues in the CDR3. CDR1 is MDHEN, CDR2 SYDVKM, per germline. V lost 6 bases, J lost 9 bases, and 17 bases lay in between. The DNA for the CDR3 is TGTGCCAGCAGACCCGGGGCGAATTTGAGCTACACCTTC. Translated: CASRPGANLSYTF.

V usage is TRBV7-9 and J usage is TRBJ2-5; tentatively, D is TRBD2 (5 bases). The end of the DNA is better explained by TRBJ2-7, so the J call may be wrong. Germline values: CDR1 SEHNR, CDR2 FQNEAQ (reference sequence). The CDR3 length is 13 residues. The CDR3 region has the DNA TGTGCCAGCAGCTTAGGAGGGCCCCACGAGCAGTACTTC. This encodes CASSLGGPHEQYF.

The CDR3 region is CAIRDSQETQYF. Written as DNA, the CDR3 is TGTGCCATCAGGGACAGCCAAGAGACCCAGTACTTC. The chain couples TRBV10-3 to TRBJ2-5; D possibly corresponds to TRBD1 (6 bases). The germline gives CDR1 ENHRY, CDR2 SYGVKD. Trimming left V 6 bases short and J 1 base short, with 6 bases between. CDR3 length: 12 amino acids.

The chain combines TRBV21-1 with TRBJ2-7; whether TRBD2, the table's D call, matches the DNA was not checked. TRBV21-1 is a pseudogene. There are 13 residues in the CDR3. CDR3 in amino acids: CASSVGSAYEQYF. The CDR3 nucleotides are TGTGCCAGCTCGGTCGGGAGTGCCTACGAGCAGTACTTC.

The rearrangement links TRBV11-2 to TRBJ2-7; 12 nucleotides match TRBD2. The length of the CDR3 is 16 residues. The V gene end was trimmed by 2 bases and the J gene end by 4 bases; junction bases not matched to a gene: 6. Germline loops: CDR1 SGHAT, CDR2 FQNNGV. DNA for the CDR3: TGTGCCAGCAGCTTATCGCTAGCGGGAGGGCCATACGAGCAGTACTTC. It is translated as CASSLSLAGGPYEQYF. Together with reference TRBV11-2 and TRBJ2-7, the CDR3 gives the full variable domain: EAGVAQSPRYKIIEKRQSVAFWCNPISGHATLYWYQQILGQGPKLLIQFQNNGVVDDSQLPKDRFSAERLKGVDSTLKIQPAKLEDSAVYLCASSLSLAGGPYEQYFGPGTRLTVT.

The rearrangement joins TRBV4-1 to TRBJ2-7; 7 bases line up with TRBD2. J was trimmed by 9 bases and V by 1 base; bases with no gene match: 6. Germline assignment: CDR1 MGHRA and CDR2 YSYEKL. The CDR3 has 13 residues. CDR3 bases: TGCGCCAGCAGCCAAGTGGGGGGGACTGGGCAGTACTTC. Encoded protein: CASSQVGGTGQYF.

This clone was counted a single time. Other DNA sequences in the sample encode the same CDR3. The rearrangement links TRBV27 to TRBJ2-6; D gene uncertain. This CDR3 spans 14 amino acids. The ends were cut back, 3 bases at V and 4 bases at J, with 7 bases in the middle. Germline values: CDR1 MNHEY, CDR2 SMNVEV (reference sequence). The CDR3 loop is CASSFLSGANVLTF. The CDR3 nucleotides read TGTGCCAGCAGTTTTCTATCCGGGGCCAACGTCCTGACTTTC.

V gene TRBV10-3 combines with J gene TRBJ2-3; D perhaps matches TRBD2 (5 bases). This CDR3 is built from 14 residues. V was trimmed by 11 bases and J by 0 bases, leaving 15 bases between them. Looked up from germline, CDR1 is ENHRY and CDR2 is SYGVKD. CDR3 DNA: TGTGCCGCCTCAACTAGAGGTAGCACAGATACGCAGTATTTT. Amino acids: CAASTRGSTDTQYF.

The genes are TRBV2 and TRBJ2-7, with 8 positions matching TRBD2. Germline V gene sequence: CDR1 SNHLY, CDR2 FYNNEI. The CDR3 covers 12 residues. With V trimmed by 7 bases and J by 4 bases, 3 bases remained unmatched. The CDR3 coding sequence is TGTGCCAGCAATCCGGGGGGGTACGAGCAGTACTTC. It is translated as CASNPGGYEQYF.

J is TRBJ2-7 and V is TRBV28; unclear D gene. Per germline, CDR1 MDHEN and CDR2 SYDVKM. CDR3 length equals 15 residues. The V end was cut by 5 bases, the J end by 12 bases, with 26 bases between. In DNA, the CDR3 is TGTGCCAGCAGTCCTGTGATATATATGGACCCCTCTGCGTACTTC. Protein product: CASSPVIYMDPSAYF.

This clone was recorded once. This same CDR3 is encoded by further DNA sequences in the sample. The CDR3 DNA is TGTGCCAGCAGTTTAACAGGTGTTACCTACGAGCAGTACTTC. Amino acid sequence: CASSLTGVTYEQYF. The chain recombines TRBV28 with TRBJ2-7, with D possibly TRBD1 on 5 matching bases. Trimming stripped 2 bases from V and 2 bases from J, with 10 bases between. The CDR3 has 14 residues. CDR1 and CDR2 (germline): MDHEN, SYDVKM.

In this sample, this clone turned up once. This chain connects TRBV5-4 to TRBJ2-7, with TRBD1 as a possible D gene (5 bases). The germline CDR1 and CDR2 sequences are SGHNT and YYREEE (reference sequence). The CDR3 has 14 amino acids. V was trimmed by 0 bases and J by 4 bases, leaving 11 bases between them. The CDR3 nucleotides read TGTGCCAGCAGCTTGGGGGGCGCAATATACGAGCAGTACTTC. Its translation: CASSLGGAIYEQYF.

This rearrangement joins TRBV11-3 to TRBJ2-1, with D perhaps matching TRBD2 (6 bases). CDR1 is SGHNT, CDR2 YENEEA, per germline. Trimming stripped 3 bases from V and 6 bases from J, with 15 bases between. The CDR3 runs to 15 residues. The CDR3 is CASSFGTVSGNEQFF. The CDR3 DNA is TGTGCCAGCAGCTTTGGGACTGTATCGGGCAATGAGCAGTTCTTC.

The chain couples TRBV7-8 to TRBJ2-5; 7 bases agree with TRBD1. V shed 0 bases and J 5 bases; nucleotides not matched to a gene: 3. Germline V gene lookup returns CDR1 SGHVS and CDR2 FQNEAQ. The CDR3 spans 14 residues. The CDR3 DNA sequence: TGTGCCAGCAGCTTAGCGACAGGGTCGGAGACCCAGTACTTC. It translates to CASSLATGSETQYF.

This chain links TRBV27 with TRBJ1-4; weak D call: TRBD1 (5 bases). The CDR3 contains 15 residues. V was clipped by 6 bases and J by 5 bases, with 16 bases between them. Per the germline V gene, CDR1 is MNHEY and CDR2 is SMNVEV (reference sequence). The CDR3 spells CASSPVDRLNEKLFF. DNA for the CDR3: TGTGCCAGCAGCCCAGTTGACAGACTAAATGAAAAACTGTTTTTT.

V and J are TRBV6-5 and TRBJ2-7, with D possibly being TRBD2 (6 bases). The ends were cut back, 4 bases at V and 5 bases at J, with 12 bases in the middle. There are 13 residues in the CDR3. Germline assignment: CDR1 MNHEY and CDR2 SVGAGI. As DNA, the CDR3 is TGTGCCAGCAGTTTCGGAGGGGCGAACGAGCAGTACTTC. Translation: CASSFGGANEQYF.

The gene calls are TRBV9 and TRBJ2-2; 12 bases are a match to TRBD2. Trimming removed 3 bases from V and 1 base from J; junction bases left unmatched: 1. CDR1 is SGDLS and CDR2 is YYNGEE in the germline V gene. This CDR3 spans 16 amino acids. CDR3 coding DNA: TGTGCCAGCAGCGCGACTAGCGGGAGGAACACCGGGGAGCTGTTTTTT. Translated, it gives CASSATSGRNTGELFF.

This clone has only one observation. V and J are TRBV19 and TRBJ2-7; TRBD1 matches 7 bases. CDR1 and CDR2 from the germline V gene are LNHDA and SQIVND (reference sequence). The CDR3 covers 14 residues. With V trimmed by 10 bases and J by 1 base, 10 bases remained unmatched. The CDR3 region is CAKRGTAGSYEQYF. CDR3 nucleotide sequence: TGTGCCAAAAGAGGGACAGCCGGATCCTACGAGCAGTACTTC.

The rearrangement links TRBV4-1 to TRBJ1-4; possible D gene TRBD1, 5 bases. Trimming pared 4 bases from V and 3 bases from J, leaving 12 bases between. The length of the CDR3 is 15 residues. Germline V CDR1 and CDR2: MGHRA, YSYEKL. Written as DNA, the CDR3 is TGCGCCAGCAGCCGGGACCGAGTATCTAATGAAAAACTGTTTTTT. Amino acids: CASSRDRVSNEKLFF.

This clone was observed once. For the CDR3, the DNA is TGTGCCAGTATGGAGAGGGTCCCCCCTTACGAGCAGTACTTC. Translation gives CASMERVPPYEQYF. This chain connects TRBV19 to TRBJ2-7, with D possibly TRBD2 on 5 matching bases. Looked up from germline, CDR1 is LNHDA and CDR2 is SQIVND (reference sequence). The CDR3 extends over 14 amino acids. V was pared by 7 bases and J by 4 bases, with 17 bases between. The full variable domain, in which reference TRBV19 and TRBJ2-7 provide the parts outside the CDR3, is DGGITQSPKYLFRKEGQNVTLSCEQNLNHDAMYWYRQDPGQGLRLIYYSQIVNDFQKGDIAEGYSVSREKKESFPLTVTSAQKNPTAFYLCASMERVPPYEQYFGPGTRLTVT.

The chain recombines TRBV29-1 with TRBJ2-5, with 9 bases aligning to TRBD2. This CDR3 is 19 amino acids long. J lost 4 bases, V lost 4 bases, and 22 bases had no gene match. In germline, CDR1 is SQVTM, CDR2 ANQGSEA. CDR3 protein: CSVGSGSQYTRVTRETQYF. CDR3 in DNA: TGCAGCGTTGGTAGCGGGAGCCAATATACGAGAGTAACACGAGAGACCCAGTACTTC.

On this clone: Other DNA sequences within the sample encode an identical CDR3. The chain combines TRBV5-1 with TRBJ2-2, with D uncertain. In germline, CDR1 is SGHRS, CDR2 YFSETQ. V was trimmed by 0 bases and J by 6 bases, leaving 9 bases between them. The CDR3 runs to 14 residues. Here the CDR3 reads CASSLVAEAGELFF. CDR3 bases: TGCGCCAGCAGCTTGGTGGCAGAGGCCGGGGAGCTGTTTTTT.

The J gene is TRBJ2-7, the V gene TRBV28, with no clear D. V was cut by 1 base and J by 6 bases, with 13 bases left in between. Germline V gene data show CDR1 as MDHEN and CDR2 as SYDVKM. The CDR3 is 14 amino acids. As DNA, the CDR3 is TGTGCCAGCAGTTTATCTCCCCACTACTCCGAGCAGTACTTC. Protein product: CASSLSPHYSEQYF.

This rearrangement joins TRBV18 to TRBJ2-7; 16 bases fit TRBD2. Looked up from germline, CDR1 is KGHSH and CDR2 is LQKENI. This CDR3 region has 18 residues. V shed 5 bases and J 6 bases; nucleotides not matched to a gene: 13. DNA of the CDR3: TGTGCCAGCTCATCCGCCCCGGGACTAGCGGGAGGGTTGGTCGAGCAGTACTTC. As protein: CASSSAPGLAGGLVEQYF.

V gene TRBV6-5 combines with J gene TRBJ2-7; D not resolved. V lost 1 base to trimming and J lost 5 bases, with 15 bases between them. This CDR3 spans 15 amino acids. Germline V gene lookup returns CDR1 MNHEY and CDR2 SVGAGI. The CDR3 DNA sequence: TGTGCCAGCAGTTACTATAGGTCAGTTACAAACGAGCAGTACTTC. Amino acid sequence: CASSYYRSVTNEQYF.

The chain combines TRBV5-1 with TRBJ2-1; D is ambiguous. Trimming left V 4 bases short and J 0 bases short, with 11 bases between. The CDR3 has 15 residues. Germline V gene data show CDR1 as SGHRS and CDR2 as YFSETQ. This chain's CDR3 is CASSLQASSYNEQFF. CDR3 bases: TGCGCCAGCAGCCTCCAAGCGAGCTCCTACAATGAGCAGTTCTTC.